This paragraph reports one TCR beta chain. The antigen is not known. The source of the sample is a study of T cell repertoires in cytomegalovirus infection. Each CDR3 protein is one row after TCRdb ran MiXCR on the reads. The profile shows roughly 310,000 distinct CDR3 sequences, about 17% of them singletons. Study conclusions and caveats: Public TCR beta family frequency separated CMV-and-HLA carriers, including in an independent cohort.

Sequenced: PBMCs. The clonotype originates from a human donor in good health (CMV status not recorded). Some clones in this sample may be carry-over from other donors' samples.

In nucleotides, the CDR3 is TGCGCCAGCGCGGAAGGGAACTCAGCCAAAAACATTCAGTACTTC. Translation gives CASAEGNSAKNIQYF. V is TRBV4-1 and J is TRBJ2-4; D is unresolved. Trimming took off 8 bases at V and 0 bases at J, with 14 bases between the two ends. Germline CDR1 MGHRA, CDR2 YSYEKL. This CDR3 has 15 amino acids.